Below, one T cell receptor beta chain is given with its context. Its antigen is undetermined. The sample originates from a study of T cells in narcolepsy. Assay used: immunoSEQ multiplex PCR; TCRdb lists only in-frame clones, some missing. The top ten clones hold roughly 0.99% of a sample with 25,000 to 35,000 clones, 65% to 90% of them seen once. Study findings and constraints: Autoreactive clonotypes reportedly recurred in blood of same and different patients, not controls. HCRT-specific and TRIB2-specific autoreactive clonotypes appeared among same-patient CSF and blood CD4+ clonotypes.

The CDR3 runs to 14 residues. Germline V gene data show CDR1 as WSHSY and CDR2 as SAAADI. The ends lost 3 bases at V and 5 bases at J; junction bases unmatched: 5. The sample comprised CD45RA- memory CD4+ T cells from PBMCs. The chain combines TRBV10-2 with TRBJ1-1; 8 bases are shared with TRBD1. The sequence was obtained from a human donor with narcolepsy. CDR3: CASSEGQGKTEAFF. Here the CDR3 DNA reads TGCGCCAGCAGTGAAGGACAGGGTAAGACTGAAGCTTTCTTT.